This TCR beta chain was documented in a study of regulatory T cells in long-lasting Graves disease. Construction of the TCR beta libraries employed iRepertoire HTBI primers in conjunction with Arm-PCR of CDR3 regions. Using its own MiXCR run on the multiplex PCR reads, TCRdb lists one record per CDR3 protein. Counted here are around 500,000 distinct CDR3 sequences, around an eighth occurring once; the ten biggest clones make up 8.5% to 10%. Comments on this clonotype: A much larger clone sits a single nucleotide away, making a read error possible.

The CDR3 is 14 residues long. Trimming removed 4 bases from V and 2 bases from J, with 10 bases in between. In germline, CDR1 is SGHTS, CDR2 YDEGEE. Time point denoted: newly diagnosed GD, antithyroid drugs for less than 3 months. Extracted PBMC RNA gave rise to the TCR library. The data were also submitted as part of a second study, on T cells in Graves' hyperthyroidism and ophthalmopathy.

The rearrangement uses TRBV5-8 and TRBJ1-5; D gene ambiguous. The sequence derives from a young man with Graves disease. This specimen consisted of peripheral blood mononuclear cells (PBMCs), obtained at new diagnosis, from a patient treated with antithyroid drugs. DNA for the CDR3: TGTGCCAGCAGCCCCCGGGGTCGCAATCAGCCCCAGCATTTT. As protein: CASSPRGRNQPQHF.